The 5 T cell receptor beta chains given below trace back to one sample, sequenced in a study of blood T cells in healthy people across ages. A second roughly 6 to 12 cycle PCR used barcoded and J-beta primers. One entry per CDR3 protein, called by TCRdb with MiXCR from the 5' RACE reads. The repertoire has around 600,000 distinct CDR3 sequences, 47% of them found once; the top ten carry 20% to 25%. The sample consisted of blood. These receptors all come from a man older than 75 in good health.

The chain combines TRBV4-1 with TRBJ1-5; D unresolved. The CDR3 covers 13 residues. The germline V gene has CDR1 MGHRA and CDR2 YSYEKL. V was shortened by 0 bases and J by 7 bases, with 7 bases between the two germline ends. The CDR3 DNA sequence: TGCGCCAGCAGCCAAGAGGTGGTACAGCCCCAGCATTTT. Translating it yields CASSQEVVQPQHF.

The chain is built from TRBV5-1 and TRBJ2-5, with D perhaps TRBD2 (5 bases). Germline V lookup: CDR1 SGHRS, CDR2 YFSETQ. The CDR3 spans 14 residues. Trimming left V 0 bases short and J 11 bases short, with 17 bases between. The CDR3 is CASSLARLPNEQYF. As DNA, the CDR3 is TGCGCCAGCAGCTTGGCCCGACTACCCAATGAGCAGTACTTC.

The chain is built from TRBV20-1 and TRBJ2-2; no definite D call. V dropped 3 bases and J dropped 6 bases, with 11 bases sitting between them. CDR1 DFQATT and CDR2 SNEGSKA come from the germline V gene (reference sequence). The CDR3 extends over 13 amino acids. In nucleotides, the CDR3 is TGCAGTGCTAGGAGTCAGGACCCCGGGGAGCTGTTTTTT. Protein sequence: CSARSQDPGELFF.

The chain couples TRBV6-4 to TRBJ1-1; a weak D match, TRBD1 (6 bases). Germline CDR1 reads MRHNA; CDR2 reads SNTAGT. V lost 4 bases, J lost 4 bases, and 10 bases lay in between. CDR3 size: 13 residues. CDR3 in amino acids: CASSGGTSTEAFF. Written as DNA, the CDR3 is TGTGCCAGCAGTGGCGGGACATCCACTGAAGCTTTCTTT.

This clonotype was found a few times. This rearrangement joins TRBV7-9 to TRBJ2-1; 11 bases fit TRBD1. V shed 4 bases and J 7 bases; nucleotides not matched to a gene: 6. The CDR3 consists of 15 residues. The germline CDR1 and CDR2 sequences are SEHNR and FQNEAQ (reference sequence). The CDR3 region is CASSSDRGPGNEQFF. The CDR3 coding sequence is TGTGCCAGCAGCTCGGACAGGGGGCCGGGAAATGAGCAGTTCTTC. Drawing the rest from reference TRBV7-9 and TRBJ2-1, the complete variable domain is DTGVSQNPRHKITKRGQNVTFRCDPISEHNRLYWYRQTLGQGPEFLTYFQNEAQLEKSRLLSDRFSAERPKGSFSTLEIQRTEQGDSAMYLCASSSDRGPGNEQFFGPGTRLTVL.